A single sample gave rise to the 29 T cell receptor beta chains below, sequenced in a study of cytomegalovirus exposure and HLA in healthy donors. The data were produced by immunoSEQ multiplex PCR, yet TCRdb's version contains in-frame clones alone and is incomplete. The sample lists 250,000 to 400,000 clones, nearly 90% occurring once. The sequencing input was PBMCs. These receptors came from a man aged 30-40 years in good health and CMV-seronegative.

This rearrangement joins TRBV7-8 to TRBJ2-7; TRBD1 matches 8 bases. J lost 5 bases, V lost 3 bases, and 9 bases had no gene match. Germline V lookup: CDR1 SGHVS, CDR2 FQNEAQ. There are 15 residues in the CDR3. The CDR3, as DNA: TGTGCCAGCAGCTTTTCCGGGACAGGCAGCAACGAGCAGTACTTC. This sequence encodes CASSFSGTGSNEQYF.

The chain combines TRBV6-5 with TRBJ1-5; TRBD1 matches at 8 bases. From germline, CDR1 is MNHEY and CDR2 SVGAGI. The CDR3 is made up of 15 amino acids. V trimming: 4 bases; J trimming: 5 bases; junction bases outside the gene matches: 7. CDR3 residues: CASSSDRTGYQPQHF. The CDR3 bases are TGTGCCAGCAGTTCGGACCGGACAGGGTATCAGCCCCAGCATTTT.

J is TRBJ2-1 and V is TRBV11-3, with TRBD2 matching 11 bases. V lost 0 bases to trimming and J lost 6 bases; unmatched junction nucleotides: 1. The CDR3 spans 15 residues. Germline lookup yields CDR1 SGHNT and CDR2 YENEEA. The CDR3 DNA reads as TGTGCCAGCAGCTTAGACACTAGCGGGGGCAATGAGCAGTTCTTC. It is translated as CASSLDTSGGNEQFF.

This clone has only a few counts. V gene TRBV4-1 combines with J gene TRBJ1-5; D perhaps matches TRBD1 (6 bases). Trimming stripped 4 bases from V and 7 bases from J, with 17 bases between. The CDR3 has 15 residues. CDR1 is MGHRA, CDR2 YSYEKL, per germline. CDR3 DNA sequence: TGCGCCAGCAGCCCCGACCCGACAGGACGCCAGCCCCAGCATTTT. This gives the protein CASSPDPTGRQPQHF.

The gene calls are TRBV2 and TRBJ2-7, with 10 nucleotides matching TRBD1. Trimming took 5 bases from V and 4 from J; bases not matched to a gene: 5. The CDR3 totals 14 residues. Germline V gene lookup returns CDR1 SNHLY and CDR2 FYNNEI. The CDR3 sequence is CASSPGTGVYEQYF. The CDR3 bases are TGTGCCAGCAGTCCCGGGACAGGGGTATACGAGCAGTACTTC.

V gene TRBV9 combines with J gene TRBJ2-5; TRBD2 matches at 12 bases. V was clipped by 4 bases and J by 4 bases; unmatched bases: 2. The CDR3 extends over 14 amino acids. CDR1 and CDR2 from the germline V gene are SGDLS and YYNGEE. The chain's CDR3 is CASSLLAGGETQYF. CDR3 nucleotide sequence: TGTGCCAGCAGCTTACTAGCGGGGGGAGAGACCCAGTACTTC.

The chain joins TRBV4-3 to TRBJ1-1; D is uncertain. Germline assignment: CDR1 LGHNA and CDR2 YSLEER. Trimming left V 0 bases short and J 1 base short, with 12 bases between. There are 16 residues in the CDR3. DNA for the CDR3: TGCGCCAGCAGCCAAGATCCTGGCGGGTGGAACACTGAAGCTTTCTTT. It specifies CASSQDPGGWNTEAFF.

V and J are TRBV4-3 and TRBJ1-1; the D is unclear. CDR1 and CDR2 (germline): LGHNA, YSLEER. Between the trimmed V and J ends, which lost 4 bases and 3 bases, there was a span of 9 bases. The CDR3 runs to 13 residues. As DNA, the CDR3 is TGCGCCAGCAGCCGAAGACGGGACACTGAAGCTTTCTTT. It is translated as CASSRRRDTEAFF.

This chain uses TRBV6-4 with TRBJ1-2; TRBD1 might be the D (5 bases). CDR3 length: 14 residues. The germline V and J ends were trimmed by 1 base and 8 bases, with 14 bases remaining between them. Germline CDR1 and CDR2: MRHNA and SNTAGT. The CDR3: CASSDWGGSLGYTF. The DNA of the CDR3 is TGTGCCAGCAGTGACTGGGGGGGGTCTCTCGGCTACACCTTC.

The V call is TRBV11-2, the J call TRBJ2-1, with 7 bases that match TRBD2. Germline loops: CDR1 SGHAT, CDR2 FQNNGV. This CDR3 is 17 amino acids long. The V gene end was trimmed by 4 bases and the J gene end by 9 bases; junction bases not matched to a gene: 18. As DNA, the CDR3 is TGTGCCAGCAGCTCCATTTACTTGGACGGGGAGGGGACTGAGCAGTTCTTC. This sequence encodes CASSSIYLDGEGTEQFF. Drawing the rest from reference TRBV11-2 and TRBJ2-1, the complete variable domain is EAGVAQSPRYKIIEKRQSVAFWCNPISGHATLYWYQQILGQGPKLLIQFQNNGVVDDSQLPKDRFSAERLKGVDSTLKIQPAKLEDSAVYLCASSSIYLDGEGTEQFFGPGTRLTVL.

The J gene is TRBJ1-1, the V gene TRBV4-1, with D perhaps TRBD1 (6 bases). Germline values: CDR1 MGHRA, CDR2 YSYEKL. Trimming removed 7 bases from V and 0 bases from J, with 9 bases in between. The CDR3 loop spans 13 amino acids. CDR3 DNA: TGCGCCAGCAAGGACAGCTTGAACACTGAAGCTTTCTTT. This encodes CASKDSLNTEAFF.

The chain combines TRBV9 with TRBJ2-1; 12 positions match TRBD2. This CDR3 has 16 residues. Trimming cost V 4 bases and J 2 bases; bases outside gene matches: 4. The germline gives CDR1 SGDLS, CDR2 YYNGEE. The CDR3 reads CASSPRLAGAYNEQFF. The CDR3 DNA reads TGTGCCAGCAGCCCTCGACTAGCGGGGGCCTACAATGAGCAGTTCTTC.

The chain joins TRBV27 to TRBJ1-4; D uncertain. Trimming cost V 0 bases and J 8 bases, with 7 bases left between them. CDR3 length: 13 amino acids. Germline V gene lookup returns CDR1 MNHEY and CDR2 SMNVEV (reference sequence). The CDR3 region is CASSLSRNEKLFF. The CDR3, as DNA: TGTGCCAGCAGTTTATCCAGGAACGAAAAACTGTTTTTT.

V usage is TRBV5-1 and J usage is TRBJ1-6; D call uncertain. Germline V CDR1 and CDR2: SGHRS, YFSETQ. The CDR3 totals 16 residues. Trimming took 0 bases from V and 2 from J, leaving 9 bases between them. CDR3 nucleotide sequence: TGCGCCAGCAGCTTGGGAAGCGAGACCTATAATTCACCCCTCCACTTT. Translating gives CASSLGSETYNSPLHF.

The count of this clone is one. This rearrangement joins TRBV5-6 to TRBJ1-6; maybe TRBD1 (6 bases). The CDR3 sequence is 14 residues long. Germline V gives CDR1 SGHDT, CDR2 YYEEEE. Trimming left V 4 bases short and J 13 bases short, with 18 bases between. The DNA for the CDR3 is TGTGCCAGCAGCGCCGGGACACAAAACGCGCCCCTCCACTTT. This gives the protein CASSAGTQNAPLHF. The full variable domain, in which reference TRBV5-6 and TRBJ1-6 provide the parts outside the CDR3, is DAGVTQSPTHLIKTRGQQVTLRCSPKSGHDTVSWYQQALGQGPQFIFQYYEEEERQRGNFPDRFSGHQFPNYSSELNVNALLLGDSALYLCASSAGTQNAPLHFGNGTRLTVT.

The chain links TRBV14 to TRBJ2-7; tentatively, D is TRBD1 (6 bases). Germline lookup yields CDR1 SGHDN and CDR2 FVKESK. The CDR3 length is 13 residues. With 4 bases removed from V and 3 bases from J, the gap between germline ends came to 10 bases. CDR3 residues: CASSLGQYYEQYF. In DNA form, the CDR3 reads TGTGCCAGCAGCCTCGGACAGTACTACGAGCAGTACTTC.

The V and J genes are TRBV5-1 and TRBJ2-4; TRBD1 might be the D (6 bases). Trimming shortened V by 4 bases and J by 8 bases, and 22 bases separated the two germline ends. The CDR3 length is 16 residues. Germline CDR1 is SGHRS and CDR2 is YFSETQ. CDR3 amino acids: CASSPDGVYRVDIQYF. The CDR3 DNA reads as TGCGCCAGCAGCCCGGATGGGGTGTACAGGGTGGACATTCAGTACTTC.

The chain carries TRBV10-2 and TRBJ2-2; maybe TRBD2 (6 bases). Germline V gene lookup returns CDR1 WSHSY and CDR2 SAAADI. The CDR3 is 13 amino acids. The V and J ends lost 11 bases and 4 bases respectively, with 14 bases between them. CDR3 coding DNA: TGCGCCGGGGGACTTAGCCTCACCGGGGAGCTGTTTTTT. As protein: CAGGLSLTGELFF.

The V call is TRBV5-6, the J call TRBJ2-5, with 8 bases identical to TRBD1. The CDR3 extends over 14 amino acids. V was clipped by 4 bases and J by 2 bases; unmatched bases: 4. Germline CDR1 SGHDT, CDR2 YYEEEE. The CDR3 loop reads CASSATGVQETQYF. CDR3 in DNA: TGTGCCAGCAGCGCGACAGGGGTACAAGAGACCCAGTACTTC.

The chain's CDR3 is CASSIHRGQGTGELFF. The DNA for the CDR3 is TGTGCCAGCAGTATTCACAGGGGGCAAGGGACCGGGGAGCTGTTTTTT. This sequence joins TRBV27 and TRBJ2-2, with 9 bases identical to TRBD1. The germline CDR1 and CDR2 sequences are MNHEY and SMNVEV (reference sequence). The J segment lost 5 bases and the V segment lost 5 bases, leaving 9 bases of the junction unmatched. This CDR3 has 16 residues.

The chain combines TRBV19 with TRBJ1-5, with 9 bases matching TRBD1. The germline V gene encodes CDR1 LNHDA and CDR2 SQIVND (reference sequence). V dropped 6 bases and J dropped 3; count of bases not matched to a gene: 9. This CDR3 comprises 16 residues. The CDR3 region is CASRRQGGTSNQPQHF. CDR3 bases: TGTGCCAGTAGGAGACAGGGGGGAACTTCCAATCAGCCCCAGCATTTT.

In DNA form, the CDR3 reads TGTGCCAGCAGAATAGAACAGGGAAACTATGGCTACACCTTC. It codes for CASRIEQGNYGYTF. This chain links TRBV6-1 with TRBJ1-2; the D gene is possibly TRBD1 (6 bases). CDR1 and CDR2 (germline): MNHNS, SASEGT. The CDR3 totals 14 residues. The germline V and J ends were trimmed by 6 bases and 2 bases, with 13 bases remaining between them.

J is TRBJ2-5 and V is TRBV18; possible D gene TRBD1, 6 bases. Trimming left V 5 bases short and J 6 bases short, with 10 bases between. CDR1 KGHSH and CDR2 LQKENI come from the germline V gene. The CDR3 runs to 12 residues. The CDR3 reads CASSGQKKTQYF. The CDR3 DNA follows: TGTGCCAGCTCAGGACAGAAAAAGACCCAGTACTTC.

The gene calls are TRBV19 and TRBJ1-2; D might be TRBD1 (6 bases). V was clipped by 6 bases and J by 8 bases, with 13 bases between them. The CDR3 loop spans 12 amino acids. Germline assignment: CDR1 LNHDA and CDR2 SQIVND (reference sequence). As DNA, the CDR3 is TGTGCCAGTAGACAGGGTTTGCGGGGCTACACCTTC. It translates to CASRQGLRGYTF. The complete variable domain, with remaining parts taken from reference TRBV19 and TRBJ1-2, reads DGGITQSPKYLFRKEGQNVTLSCEQNLNHDAMYWYRQDPGQGLRLIYYSQIVNDFQKGDIAEGYSVSREKKESFPLTVTSAQKNPTAFYLCASRQGLRGYTFGSGTRLTVV.

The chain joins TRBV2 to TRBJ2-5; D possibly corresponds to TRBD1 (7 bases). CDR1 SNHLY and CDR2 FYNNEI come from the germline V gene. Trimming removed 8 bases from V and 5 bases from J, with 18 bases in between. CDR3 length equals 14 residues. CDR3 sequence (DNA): TGTGCCAGCCCGCAGGTGGCGGGACAGGAGACCCAGTACTTC. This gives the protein CASPQVAGQETQYF. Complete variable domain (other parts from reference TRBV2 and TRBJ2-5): EPEVTQTPSHQVTQMGQEVILRCVPISNHLYFYWYRQILGQKVEFLVSFYNNEISEKSEIFDDQFSVERPDGSNFTLKIRSTKLEDSAMYFCASPQVAGQETQYFGPGTRLLVL.

In DNA, the CDR3 is TGCGCCAGCAGCGGGATGGGACAGAATAATTCACCCCTCCACTTT. Encoded protein: CASSGMGQNNSPLHF. V is TRBV5-1 and J is TRBJ1-6, with TRBD1 identical over 7 bases. The germline CDR1 and CDR2 sequences are SGHRS and YFSETQ. The length of the CDR3 is 15 residues. With 4 bases clipped from V and 5 bases from J, the junction kept 6 bases outside the gene matches.

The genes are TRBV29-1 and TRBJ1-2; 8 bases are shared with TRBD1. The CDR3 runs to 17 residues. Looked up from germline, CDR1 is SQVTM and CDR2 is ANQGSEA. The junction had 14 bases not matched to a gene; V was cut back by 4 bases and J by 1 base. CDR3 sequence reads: CSVVSAGGEFRNYGYTF. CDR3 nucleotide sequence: TGCAGCGTTGTTAGTGCAGGGGGCGAATTTCGTAACTATGGCTACACCTTC. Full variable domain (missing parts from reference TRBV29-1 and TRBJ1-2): SAVISQKPSRDICQRGTSLTIQCQVDSQVTMMFWYRQQPGQSLTLIATANQGSEATYESGFVIDKFPISRPNLTFSTLTVSNMSPEDSSIYLCSVVSAGGEFRNYGYTFGSGTRLTVV.

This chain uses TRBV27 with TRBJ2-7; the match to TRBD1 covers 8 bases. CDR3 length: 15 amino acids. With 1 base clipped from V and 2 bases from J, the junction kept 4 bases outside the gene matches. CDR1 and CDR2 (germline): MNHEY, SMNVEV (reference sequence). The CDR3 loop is CASSLYRGNPYEQYF. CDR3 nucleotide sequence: TGTGCCAGCAGTTTATACAGGGGGAATCCCTACGAGCAGTACTTC.

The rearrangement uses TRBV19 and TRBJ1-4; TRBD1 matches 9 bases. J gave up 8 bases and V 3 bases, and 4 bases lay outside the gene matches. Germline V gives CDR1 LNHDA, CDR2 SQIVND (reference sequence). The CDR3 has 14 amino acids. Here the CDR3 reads CASSIWDRAEKLFF. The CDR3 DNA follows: TGTGCCAGTAGTATTTGGGACAGGGCCGAAAAACTGTTTTTT.